The present TCR beta chain was sequenced within a study of glioma-infiltrating T cells after dendritic cell vaccination. CDR1 SEHNR and CDR2 FQNEAQ come from the germline V gene (reference sequence). The length of the CDR3 is 12 residues. About this clone: One junction end does not reproduce the germline sequence, and a read error may be involved.

The time point here: after dendritic cell vaccination, including at tumor progression/relapse. The assay was immunoSEQ multiplex PCR, and TCRdb's table has in-frame clones only and misses some. This sample has 90,000 to 95,000 clones, with more than 80% found just once. This clonotype originated in a human donor with glioblastoma. The specimen comprised blood, sampled after dendritic cell vaccination. The chain combines TRBV7-9 with TRBJ1-2; 7 nucleotides line up with TRBD1. CDR3 region: CASSLATGFYSF. CDR3 in DNA: TGTGCCAGCAGCTTAGCGACAGGGTTTTATTCCTTC.